A single sample is the source of the 15 T cell receptor beta chains below, sequenced in a study of blood T cell repertoires in COVID-19. Using immunoSEQ multiplex PCR, the repertoire was profiled, and TCRdb retains in-frame clones only, with some absent. The sample contains some 700,000 clones, just under 90% of which appear only once. The sequencing sample was made of peripheral blood. These receptors came from a young woman with acute or convalescent COVID-19.

The chain employs TRBV15 and TRBJ1-1, with D uncertain. The CDR3 length is 15 residues. Germline lookup yields CDR1 LNHNV and CDR2 YYDKDF (reference sequence). Trimming stripped 1 base from V and 6 bases from J, with 15 bases between. CDR3 residues: CATSRVPEGWAEAFF. For the CDR3, the DNA is TGTGCCACCAGCAGAGTTCCGGAGGGTTGGGCTGAAGCTTTCTTT.

V gene TRBV6-1 combines with J gene TRBJ1-2; 8 bases map to TRBD1. The CDR3 covers 14 residues. Germline assignment: CDR1 MNHNS and CDR2 SASEGT. With V trimmed by 3 bases and J by 4 bases, 4 bases remained unmatched. CDR3 loop: CASSEGGTGYGYTF. The CDR3 DNA reads TGTGCCAGCAGTGAGGGGGGGACAGGCTATGGCTACACCTTC.

This chain connects TRBV23-1 to TRBJ1-4, with D unresolved. TRBV23-1 is placed among ORFs of uncertain function. Trimming cost V 1 base and J 4 bases, with 10 bases left between them. The CDR3 is 15 residues long. CDR3 amino acids: CASSQFEQLNEKLFF. CDR3 bases: TGCGCCAGCAGTCAATTTGAACAGCTTAATGAAAAACTGTTTTTT.

V gene TRBV3-1 (or the pseudogene TRBV3-2) combines with J gene TRBJ2-5; 7 nucleotides align to TRBD1. From germline, CDR1 is LGHDT and CDR2 YNNKEL (reference sequence). J was trimmed by 3 bases and V by 0 bases; bases with no gene match: 4. This CDR3 spans 15 amino acids. Here the CDR3 reads CASSQETGRKETQYF. CDR3 nucleotide sequence: TGTGCCAGCAGCCAAGAGACAGGGCGAAAAGAGACCCAGTACTTC.

This clone appeared a single time. The J gene is TRBJ1-1, the V gene TRBV28, with 7 bases aligning to TRBD1. V was pared by 5 bases and J by 3 bases, with 6 bases of the junction left unmatched. The germline gives CDR1 MDHEN, CDR2 SYDVKM. CDR3 size: 14 residues. The CDR3 nucleotides read TGTGCCAGCAGTGGGGGGACAGCCTACACTGAAGCTTTCTTT. As protein: CASSGGTAYTEAFF.

The chain uses TRBV10-3 and TRBJ2-1; 7 bases fit TRBD1. Unmatched junction bases numbered 12, after V lost 8 bases and J lost 8 bases. The germline CDR1 and CDR2 sequences are ENHRY and SYGVKD. This CDR3 spans 14 amino acids. The CDR3 bases are TGTGCCATCGGACAGGCCGGGGTGAACGATGAGCAGTTCTTC. Its translation: CAIGQAGVNDEQFF.

The chain carries TRBV2 and TRBJ1-2; TRBD1 agrees at 8 bases. CDR3 length equals 12 residues. Trimming at V came to 7 bases and at J to 8 bases, leaving 6 bases not matched to a gene. CDR1 SNHLY and CDR2 FYNNEI come from the germline V gene. Here the CDR3 reads CASIGQGKGYTF. CDR3 coding DNA: TGTGCCAGCATTGGACAGGGAAAAGGCTACACCTTC.

This clone was recorded only once. The chain carries TRBV2 and TRBJ2-3; D not resolved. The V gene's germline CDR1 is SNHLY and CDR2 FYNNEI. The CDR3 consists of 14 residues. V lost 7 bases and J 11 bases, leaving 22 bases between the germline ends. Written as DNA, the CDR3 is TGTGCCAGCAATTTTAGACTTCACGAGGTCGGGCAGTATTTT. This sequence encodes CASNFRLHEVGQYF.

The V call is TRBV23-1, the J call TRBJ2-7; possible D gene TRBD1, 7 bases. TRBV23-1 is an ORF; its function is uncertain. The CDR3 runs to 15 residues. V was shortened by 2 bases and J by 3 bases, with 14 bases between the two germline ends. In DNA form, the CDR3 reads TGCGCCAGCAGTCAACGGGGGACAGAGCTCTACGAGCAGTACTTC. It is translated as CASSQRGTELYEQYF.

This chain links TRBV7-8 with TRBJ1-2; a weak D match, TRBD1 (6 bases). Germline-derived CDR1 and CDR2 are SGHVS and FQNEAQ. With 2 bases removed from V and 4 bases from J, the gap between germline ends came to 14 bases. There are 15 residues in the CDR3. The CDR3 spells CASSLTGSDSYGYTF. The DNA of the CDR3 is TGTGCCAGCAGCTTAACAGGGAGTGATAGCTATGGCTACACCTTC.

The chain employs TRBV5-8 and TRBJ1-5, with D perhaps TRBD1 (5 bases). V lost 0 bases and J 11 bases, leaving 27 bases between the germline ends. This CDR3 is built from 18 residues. Germline CDR1 reads SGHTS; CDR2 reads YDEGEE. DNA for the CDR3: TGTGCCAGCAGCTTGGCGGGGCGAATGGGGTGGAGGGGAGTGGCCCAGCATTTT. Translated, it gives CASSLAGRMGWRGVAQHF.

The rearrangement uses TRBV18 and TRBJ2-1, with D unclear. This CDR3 region has 13 residues. CDR1 is KGHSH, CDR2 LQKENI, per germline. V was cut by 3 bases and J by 10 bases, with 13 bases left in between. This CDR3 reads CASSPGFGEEQFF. CDR3 bases: TGTGCCAGCTCACCGGGCTTCGGCGAGGAGCAGTTCTTC.

The chain links TRBV2 to TRBJ2-7, with 7 bases aligning to TRBD1. Trimming cost V 3 bases and J 5 bases; bases outside gene matches: 7. The V gene's germline CDR1 is SNHLY and CDR2 FYNNEI. The CDR3 sequence is 14 residues long. The CDR3: CASSERGRGDEQYF. The DNA for the CDR3 is TGTGCCAGCAGTGAGAGGGGGCGCGGCGACGAGCAGTACTTC. The full variable domain, its missing parts supplied by reference TRBV2 and TRBJ2-7, is EPEVTQTPSHQVTQMGQEVILRCVPISNHLYFYWYRQILGQKVEFLVSFYNNEISEKSEIFDDQFSVERPDGSNFTLKIRSTKLEDSAMYFCASSERGRGDEQYFGPGTRLTVT.

J is TRBJ2-2 and V is TRBV29-1, with D hard to call. Germline-derived CDR1 and CDR2 are SQVTM and ANQGSEA. Trimming left V 7 bases short and J 1 base short, with 4 bases between. This CDR3 is built from 11 residues. The DNA of the CDR3 is TGCAGCGGACAGAACACCGGGGAGCTGTTTTTT. Translation gives CSGQNTGELFF.

The CDR3 DNA sequence: TGTGCCATCAGTGAGGTACAGGGTGTGGGATACGAGCAGTACTTC. Translation: CAISEVQGVGYEQYF. The chain has TRBV10-3 and TRBJ2-7; tentative D call: TRBD1 (6 bases). CDR1 is ENHRY, CDR2 SYGVKD, per germline. The CDR3 is 15 amino acids. V was pared by 2 bases and J by 4 bases, with 15 bases between.